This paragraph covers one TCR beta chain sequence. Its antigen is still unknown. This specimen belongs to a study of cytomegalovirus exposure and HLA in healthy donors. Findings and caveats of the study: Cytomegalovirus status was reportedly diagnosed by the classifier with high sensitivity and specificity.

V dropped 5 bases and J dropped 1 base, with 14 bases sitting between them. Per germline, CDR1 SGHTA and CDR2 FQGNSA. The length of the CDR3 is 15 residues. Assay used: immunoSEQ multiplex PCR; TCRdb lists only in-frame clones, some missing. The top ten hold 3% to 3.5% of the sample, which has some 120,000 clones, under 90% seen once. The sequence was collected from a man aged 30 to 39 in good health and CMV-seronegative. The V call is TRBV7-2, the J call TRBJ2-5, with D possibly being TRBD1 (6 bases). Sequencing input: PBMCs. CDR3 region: CASSDPGQLQETQYF. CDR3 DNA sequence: TGTGCCAGCAGCGACCCAGGACAGCTCCAAGAGACCCAGTACTTC.